A single T cell receptor beta chain is shown here with its context. Its antigen remains unknown. These data originate in a study of cytomegalovirus exposure and HLA in healthy donors. Study-level points and caveats: In a later analysis, DRB1 alleles had the most associated TCRs; HLA-C alleles the fewest.

With 60 Vbeta and 13 Jbeta primers, the PCR was carried out. The repertoire was sequenced with immunoSEQ multiplex PCR; TCRdb's copy has only in-frame clones and lacks some. The repertoire holds about 140,000 clones, around three quarters seen once, with over 6.5% in the top ten. This CDR3 spans 14 amino acids. V shed 0 bases and J shed 2 bases, with 9 bases lying between them. Germline CDR1 and CDR2: SGHRS and YFSETQ. The TCR sequence derives from a middle-aged man in good health and CMV-seropositive. This rearrangement joins TRBV5-1 to TRBJ2-7, with D possibly being TRBD1 (6 bases). The sample comprised PBMCs. DNA of the CDR3: TGCGCCAGCAGCTTGGCGCAGGGGACCTACGAGCAGTACTTC. Protein product: CASSLAQGTYEQYF.